This T cell receptor beta chain was captured by sequencing in a study of cytomegalovirus exposure and HLA in healthy donors. Study observations and caveats: An assumption of roughly uniform sequencing depth across donors underlay the presence/absence analyses. What a later analysis showed was that several of the most significant clusters appeared linked to common viral pathogens.

A remark on this clone: Its specificity is not known.

Looked up from germline, CDR1 is MGHRA and CDR2 is YSYEKL. The V end lost 1 base, the J end lost 4 bases, and 12 bases lay between the germline ends. This CDR3 contains 15 residues. Vbeta (60) and Jbeta (13) primers were used in the PCR. Repertoires were generated with immunoSEQ multiplex PCR, while TCRdb's copy carries only in-frame clones and drops some. The data hold 110,000 or so clones, with approximately 79% observed a single time. This TCR was sampled from a man between 45 and 60 years old in good health and CMV-seropositive. Material: PBMCs. This chain uses TRBV4-1 with TRBJ2-3, with TRBD2 as a possible D gene (5 bases). In nucleotides, the CDR3 is TGCGCCAGCAGCCAAGTGAGCCACGGGGCAGATACGCAGTATTTT. Translated: CASSQVSHGADTQYF.